The entry below describes one T cell receptor beta chain. Antigen specificity is unknown. This entry belongs to a study of T cell responses to AZD1222 COVID-19 vaccine. Libraries were prepared by immunoSEQ multiplex PCR; TCRdb keeps only in-frame clonotypes and omits some of them. The data hold fewer than 85,000 clones, with approximately 90% observed a single time. Study-level points and caveats: Unmutated regions of variants are reportedly targeted by nearly half of spike-specific TCRs. Donors, mostly white British, included more females; clonal diversity was possibly underestimated. Spike as a whole was targeted by vaccine-associated CD4 TCRs, dominant at 160-218 and 743-854.

This specimen consisted of peripheral blood, obtained on day 0 of MenACWY control vaccination. The clonotype comes from an adult in good health.

The chain's CDR3 is CASSYSLAGDPAYEQYF. The CDR3 DNA follows: TGTGCCAGCAGTTACTCCCTAGCGGGAGACCCTGCCTACGAGCAGTACTTC. The V gene is TRBV6-2 or TRBV6-3, the J gene TRBJ2-7, with 10 bases aligning to TRBD2. Losses at the gene ends were 0 bases for V and 2 bases for J; bases not matched to a gene: 7. The germline gives CDR1 MNHEY, CDR2 SVGEGT. CDR3 size: 17 residues.